This TCR beta chain was documented in a study of blood T cell repertoires in COVID-19. Germline CDR1 MGHRA, CDR2 YSYEKL. V gave up 1 base and J gave up 8 bases; unmatched junction bases: 12. The CDR3 is 16 residues long. Sequencing was performed with immunoSEQ multiplex PCR; in TCRdb, only in-frame clones are kept and a portion is missing. The data hold some 240,000 clones, with more than 75% observed a single time. The material sequenced was PBMCs or T cells enriched from blood (not recorded which). This TCR was recovered from a woman aged 45-59 years who had been exposed to COVID-19. The gene calls are TRBV4-1 and TRBJ1-2; 8 bases agree with TRBD1. The CDR3 here is CASSQGGAGGERGYTF. CDR3 nucleotide sequence: TGCGCCAGCAGCCAAGGAGGGGCAGGGGGCGAGAGGGGCTACACCTTC.